The entry below gives a single T cell receptor (beta chain) sequence along with its context. These data are taken from a study of blood T cell repertoires in COVID-19. Turning to the study itself: The United States, Italy and Spain supplied acute and convalescent COVID-19 samples.

TCRdb's copy holds only in-frame clones and misses some; the assay was immunoSEQ multiplex PCR. The sample lists over 250,000 clones; around nine tenths were seen once. This CDR3 spans 14 amino acids. CDR1 PRHDT and CDR2 FYEKMQ come from the germline V gene (reference sequence). J gave up 4 bases and V 4 bases, and 4 bases lay outside the gene matches. The sequence was collected from a man aged 35 to 55 who had recovered from COVID-19. The sequenced material came from peripheral blood. V is TRBV13 and J is TRBJ1-1; 9 nucleotides line up with TRBD1. The CDR3 region has the DNA TGTGCCAGCAGCTCGAGGACAGGGGTCACTGAAGCTTTCTTT. Protein product: CASSSRTGVTEAFF.